These 8 T cell receptor beta chains were all obtained from the same sample, sequenced in a study of blood T cell repertoires in COVID-19. Sequencing used immunoSEQ multiplex PCR; TCRdb keeps in-frame clones, though not all of them. The sample has almost 90,000 clones, 90% seen once. Sequencing was done on a sample of peripheral blood. The origin of the receptors is a man aged 18 to 30 with COVID-19, enrolled during active disease.

This chain links TRBV30 with TRBJ2-7; 8 bases line up with TRBD2. The V gene's germline CDR1 is GTSNPN and CDR2 SVGIG (reference sequence). The CDR3 contains 14 residues. With 3 bases clipped from V and 4 bases from J, the junction kept 8 bases outside the gene matches. CDR3 sequence reads: CAWRVAGGGYEQYF. The CDR3 DNA reads TGTGCCTGGAGGGTGGCGGGGGGAGGTTACGAGCAGTACTTC.

The chain recombines TRBV21-1 with TRBJ2-1; TRBD1, the D gene given by the table, was not confirmed from the DNA. TRBV21-1 is given as a pseudogene. This CDR3 has 17 residues. CDR3 sequence: CASTAPPPGDTYNEQFF. In DNA form, the CDR3 reads TGTGCCAGCACCGCCCCTCCCCCAGGGGACACCTACAATGAGCAGTTCTTC.

This clone was recorded once. The chain links TRBV6-2 or TRBV6-3 to TRBJ2-2, with TRBD1 identical over 9 bases. The CDR3 length is 17 residues. Germline CDR1 and CDR2: MNHEY and SVGEGT. The J segment lost 0 bases and the V segment lost 5 bases, leaving 7 bases of the junction unmatched. In DNA form, the CDR3 reads TGTGCCAGCAGTCGGGGACAGGGTGAGCCGAACACCGGGGAGCTGTTTTTT. It specifies CASSRGQGEPNTGELFF.

The rearrangement joins TRBV3-1 (or the pseudogene TRBV3-2) to TRBJ2-7, with D maybe TRBD2 (5 bases). The CDR3 extends over 13 amino acids. V shed 4 bases and J shed 3 bases, with 10 bases lying between them. Germline-derived CDR1 and CDR2 are LGHDT and YNNKEL (reference sequence). The CDR3 loop reads CASSRAADYEQYF. For the CDR3, the DNA is TGTGCCAGCAGCCGAGCAGCGGACTACGAGCAGTACTTC.

The chain is built from TRBV7-9 and TRBJ2-7, with TRBD1 matching over 9 bases. The junction had 9 bases not matched to a gene; V was cut back by 5 bases and J by 7 bases. CDR3 length equals 14 residues. CDR1 and CDR2 from the germline V gene are SEHNR and FQNEAQ (reference sequence). The CDR3 here is CASSHRDRVLEQYF. CDR3 in DNA: TGTGCCAGCAGCCACCGGGACAGGGTCCTGGAGCAGTACTTC.

The V gene is TRBV29-1, the J gene TRBJ1-2; TRBD1 matches 12 bases. Germline V gene sequence: CDR1 SQVTM, CDR2 ANQGSEA. The CDR3 totals 17 residues. V was pared by 5 bases and J by 1 base, with 11 bases of the junction left unmatched. Here the CDR3 reads CSVRNPGTGGDNYGYTF. In DNA form, the CDR3 reads TGCAGCGTTCGTAATCCCGGGACAGGGGGCGATAACTATGGCTACACCTTC.

V and J are TRBV28 and TRBJ1-3; 12 nucleotides match TRBD1. Germline CDR1 and CDR2: MDHEN and SYDVKM. Trimming took 4 bases from V and 4 from J; bases not matched to a gene: 5. CDR3 length: 16 residues. The CDR3, as DNA: TGTGCCAGCAGTTGGGGACAGGGGGCAAAGGGAAACACCATATATTTT. This sequence encodes CASSWGQGAKGNTIYF.

The J gene is TRBJ2-2, the V gene TRBV9; D gene ambiguous. Per the germline V gene, CDR1 is SGDLS and CDR2 is YYNGEE. V shed 0 bases and J shed 7 bases, with 4 bases lying between them. CDR3 size: 12 residues. CDR3 nucleotide sequence: TGTGCCAGCAGCGTAGTCAGCGGGGAGCTGTTTTTT. Translation gives CASSVVSGELFF.